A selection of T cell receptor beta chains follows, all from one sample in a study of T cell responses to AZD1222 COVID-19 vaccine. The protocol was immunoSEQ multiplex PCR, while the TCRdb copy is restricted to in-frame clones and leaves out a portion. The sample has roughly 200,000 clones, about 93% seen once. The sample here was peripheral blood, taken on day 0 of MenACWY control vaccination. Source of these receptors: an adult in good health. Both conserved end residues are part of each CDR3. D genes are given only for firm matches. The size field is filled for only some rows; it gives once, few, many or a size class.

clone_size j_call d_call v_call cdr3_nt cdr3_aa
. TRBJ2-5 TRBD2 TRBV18 TGTGCCAGCTCACCACCCTCCCGGGGGGGCCTGGGGGAGACCCAGTACTTC CASSPPSRGGLGETQYF
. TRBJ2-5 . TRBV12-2 TGTGCAAGTCGCTTAGAGCGGGACCGGACAGGGTACCAAGAGACCCAGTACTTC CASRLERDRTGYQETQYF
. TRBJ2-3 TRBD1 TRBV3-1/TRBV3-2 TGTGCCAGCAGCTTTTACGGGACAGCTGGGTCAGATACGCAGTATTTT CASSFYGTAGSDTQYF
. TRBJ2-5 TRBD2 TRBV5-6 TGTGCCAGCAGCGTAACAACCGGGACTATGGGAGAGACCCAGTACTTC CASSVTTGTMGETQYF
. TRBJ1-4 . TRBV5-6 TGTGCCAGCAGCTTGGGCTCAGGGAGGAGAAGTGAAAAACTGTTTTTT CASSLGSGRRSEKLFF
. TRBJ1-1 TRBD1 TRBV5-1 TGCGCCAGCAAAACACAGGGGGGGATAGACACTGAAGCTTTCTTT CASKTQGGIDTEAFF
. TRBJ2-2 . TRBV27 TGTGCCAGCAGTTTATCCCAGCCACAGGGCGGGGAGCTGTTTTTT CASSLSQPQGGELFF
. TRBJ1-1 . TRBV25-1 TGTGCCAGCAGTGAATATGATGAGAACACTGAAGCTTTCTTT CASSEYDENTEAFF
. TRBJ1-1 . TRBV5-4 TGTGCCAGCAGCCCATCTTTAGACAGCTTGAACACTGAAGCTTTCTTT CASSPSLDSLNTEAFF
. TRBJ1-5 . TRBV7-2 TGTGCCAGCAGCTTCGGTCTGAATCGCAATCAGCCCCAGCATTTT CASSFGLNRNQPQHF
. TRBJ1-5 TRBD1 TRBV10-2 TGCGCCAGCAGCTCCTCACAGGGGAATCAGCCCCAGCATTTT CASSSSQGNQPQHF
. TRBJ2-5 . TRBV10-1 TGCGCCAGCAGCCCACTAACAGGGAGTCAGGAGACCCAGTACTTC CASSPLTGSQETQYF
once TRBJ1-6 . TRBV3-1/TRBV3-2 TGTGCCAGCAGCCAAGTAAGAATCTCCTATAATTCACCCCTCCACTTT CASSQVRISYNSPLHF
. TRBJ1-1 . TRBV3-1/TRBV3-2 TGTGCCAGCAGCTCAGCTTGGCAGCCTGAAGCTTTCTTT CASSSAWQPEAFF
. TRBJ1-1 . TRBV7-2 TGTGCCAGCAGTAATCAAGCGGGGTACACTGAAGCTTTCTTT CASSNQAGYTEAFF
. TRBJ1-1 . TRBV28 TGTGCCAGCAGTTCCCCCCCAGAGAACACTGAAGCTTTCTTT CASSSPPENTEAFF
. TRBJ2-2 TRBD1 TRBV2 TGTGCCAGCAGTGAATATCAGGGGGCGCGCGGGGAGCTGTTTTTT CASSEYQGARGELFF
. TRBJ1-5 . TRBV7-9 TGTGCCAGCAGCCCCCTGGGAGTCACGCAGCCCCAGCATTTT CASSPLGVTQPQHF
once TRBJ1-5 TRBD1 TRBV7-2 TGTGCCAGCAGCTTAGGACAGGGGAATCAGCCCCAGCATTTT CASSLGQGNQPQHF
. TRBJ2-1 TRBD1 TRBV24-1 TGTGCCACCAGTGACCCGGGCGGCGAGGGACAGAACAATGAGCAGTTCTTC CATSDPGGEGQNNEQFF
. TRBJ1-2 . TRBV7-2 TGTGCCAGCAGCTTAGGAATTGGGGTAAACTATGGCTACACCTTC CASSLGIGVNYGYTF
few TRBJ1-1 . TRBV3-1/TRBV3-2 TGTGCCAGCAGCCAAGTGGCAGGCCCAGCTTTCTTT CASSQVAGPAFF
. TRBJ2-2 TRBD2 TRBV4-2 TGTGCCAGCAGCCAAGCTGCTAGCGGGGTGCCCGGGGAGCTGTTTTTT CASSQAASGVPGELFF
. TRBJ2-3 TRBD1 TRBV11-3 TGTGCCAGCAGCCCAGGGACAGGGGGTACGCAGTATTTT CASSPGTGGTQYF
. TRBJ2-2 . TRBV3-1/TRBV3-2 TGTGCCAGCAGTCACCGAGGGCGCACCGGGGAGCTGTTTTTT CASSHRGRTGELFF
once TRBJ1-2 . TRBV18 TGTGCCAGCTCATTAGGGGGAACGGACTATGGCTACACCTTC CASSLGGTDYGYTF
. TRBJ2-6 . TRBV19 TGTGCCAGTACTCAGGGAATTGTATCTGGGGCCAACGTCCTGACTTTC CASTQGIVSGANVLTF
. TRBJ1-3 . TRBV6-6 TGTGCCAGCAGTTCCAAGGGGTCCGGAAACACCATATATTTT CASSSKGSGNTIYF
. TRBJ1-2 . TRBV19 TGTGCCAGTAGTACAACAGGGCCTTATGGCTACACCTTC CASSTTGPYGYTF
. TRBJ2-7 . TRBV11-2 TGTGCCAGCAGCTTAGGGGGGGACTTATCCTACGAGCAGTACTTC CASSLGGDLSYEQYF
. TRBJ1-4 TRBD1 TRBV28 TGTGCCAGCAAGGTCTCTTTAGGACAGGGTAATGAAAAACTGTTTTTT CASKVSLGQGNEKLFF
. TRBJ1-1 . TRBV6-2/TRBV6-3 TGTGCCAGCAGTTCTACCCTTACGAACACTGAAGCTTTCTTT CASSSTLTNTEAFF